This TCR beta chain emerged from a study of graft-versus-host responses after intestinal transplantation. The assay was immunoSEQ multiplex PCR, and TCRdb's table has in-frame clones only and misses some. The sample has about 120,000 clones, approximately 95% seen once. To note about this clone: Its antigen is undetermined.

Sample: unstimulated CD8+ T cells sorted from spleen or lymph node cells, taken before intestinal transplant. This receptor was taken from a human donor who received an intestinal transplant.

CDR3 nucleotides: TGCGCCAGCAGCCAAGATCGGGCAGGGAAGGAACCCCTCCACTTT. It translates to CASSQDRAGKEPLHF. The gene calls are TRBV4-1 and TRBJ1-6; D may be TRBD1 (5 bases). Germline V lookup: CDR1 MGHRA, CDR2 YSYEKL. The CDR3 covers 15 residues. V was shortened by 0 bases and J by 12 bases, with 15 bases between the two germline ends.